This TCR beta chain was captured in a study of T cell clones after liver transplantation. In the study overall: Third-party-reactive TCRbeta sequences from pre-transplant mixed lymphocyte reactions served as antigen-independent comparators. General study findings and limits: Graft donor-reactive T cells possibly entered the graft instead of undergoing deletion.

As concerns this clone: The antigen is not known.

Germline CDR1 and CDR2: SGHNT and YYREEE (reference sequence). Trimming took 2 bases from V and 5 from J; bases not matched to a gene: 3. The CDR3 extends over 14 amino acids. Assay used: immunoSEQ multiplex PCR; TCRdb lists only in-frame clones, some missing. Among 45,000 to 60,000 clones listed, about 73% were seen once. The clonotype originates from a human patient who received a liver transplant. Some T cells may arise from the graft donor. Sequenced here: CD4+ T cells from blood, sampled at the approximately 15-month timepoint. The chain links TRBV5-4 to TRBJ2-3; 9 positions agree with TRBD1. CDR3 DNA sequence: TGTGCCAGCAGCTTAAACAGGGGGCAAGATACGCAGTATTTT. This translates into CASSLNRGQDTQYF.